The source of this TCR beta chain is a study of graft-versus-host responses after intestinal transplantation. As concerns this clone: The target antigen is unknown.

Germline-derived CDR1 and CDR2 are LNHDA and SQIVND (reference sequence). After removal of 3 bases from V and 13 bases from J, the junction contained 10 bases not matched to a gene. This CDR3 is built from 14 residues. Produced via immunoSEQ multiplex PCR; TCRdb's table is partial and in-frame only. The table lists over 100,000 clones, roughly 87% of them singletons. Study-level results: Association was observed between peak circulating GvH clone levels and early post-transplant HvG declines.

This specimen was unstimulated CD4+ T cells sorted from spleen or lymph node cells, taken before intestinal transplant. The sequence was collected from a human donor who received an intestinal transplant. This chain links TRBV19 with TRBJ2-1; 9 bases map to TRBD1. The CDR3 DNA reads TGTGCCAGTAGTATGTTTGACAGGGGGACGGGTCAGTTCTTC. Translating gives CASSMFDRGTGQFF.